This paragraph reports one T cell receptor beta chain. This clone came up once. There is no known antigen for this receptor. Base-call qualities are not available, and no considerably larger clone is one nucleotide away. TCRbeta CDR3 regions were amplified from genomic DNA using the immunoSEQ Assay, a bias-controlled multiplex PCR. In the source study's methods: Within the assay, amplification of reference gene primers was used to estimate how many nucleated cells each sample contained. To quantify the absolute abundance of each unique TCRbeta CDR3 rearrangement, sequence reads were collapsed and filtered. For each sample, productive Simpson clonality was calculated as the square root of Simpson's diversity index across productive rearrangements. TCRdb mirrors the immuneACCESS table, restricted to in-frame sequences. Some clones are absent from its copies; in checked studies, under half trace to an unresolved V gene, and the reason for the others is unknown. For V, J and clone size, that table is used; D and trimming come from the DNA. This sample comprises about half a million clones, 85% to 90% of them detected only once. The ten biggest clones cover 0.75% to 0.9% of the sample.

The source of the sample is a study of blood T cell repertoires in COVID-19 (dated by TCRdb to the early 2020s). Background on the whole study: The collaborator samples originated in the United States, Italy and Spain and spanned the acute and convalescent phases of COVID-19. The prospective study material was composed of cDNA or gDNA derived from T cells, B-cell-depleted T cells, or PBMCs. Deeply sampled blood TCRbeta repertoires from subjects exposed to, actively infected with, or recovered from COVID-19 were included in the dataset. The repertoires were released in a freely available public database meant as a resource for research on the immune response to SARS-CoV-2. Samples were obtained from the ongoing ImmuneRACE study (first 160 participants) and from over 1,000 subjects provided by 6 global collaborators. Sample metadata almost always included a de-identified subject ID, COVID-19 status, age in years and sex. Where available, HLA class I and class II types were obtained from metadata supplied by the sample provider rather than from assay-based typing. The full study reports these points: The amount of clinical and demographic metadata varied by source and participant and was provided uncurated.

At one collaborating source in Seattle, patients were enrolled during active infection and were followed longitudinally through the course of disease. The collaborating institutions used their own protocols to collect whole blood in K2EDTA tubes. For TCRbeta analysis, collaborators shipped samples in one of three forms: frozen whole blood, isolated PBMCs, or DNA extracted from either of those sample types. Material for sequencing was peripheral blood. The TCR was taken from a young man with COVID-19, enrolled during active disease.

The bases read TGTGCCAGCAGCATCGGACAGGGGCCGTACTTC. It translates as CASSIGQGPYF. This receptor chain uses TRBV7-9 and TRBJ2-7; 9 junctional bases match TRBD1. Taken from cysteine to phenylalanine, the CDR3 has 11 residues. CDR3 DNA is the only sequence kept; it has 33 bases, read in frame from the first base. The V end gives up 5 bases and the J end 12 bases, leaving 5 bases in the junction not matched to a gene. CDR1 and CDR2 were assigned from the germline V gene (reference sequence) as SEHNR and FQNEAQ.